Following are 27 T cell receptor beta chains from one sample sequenced in a study of blood T cell dynamics during melanoma immunotherapy. Sequencing used immunoSEQ multiplex PCR; TCRdb keeps in-frame clones, though not all of them. The sample has roughly 20,000 clones; about 85% are singletons. This sample's time point: week 3, after first cycle of checkpoint inhibitor. The source material was blood, sampled from a patient treated with checkpoint blockade. These receptors were taken from a human donor with melanoma.

The chain carries TRBV7-9 and TRBJ2-7, with TRBD2 as a possible D gene (5 bases). The CDR3 covers 13 residues. Trimming shortened V by 3 bases and J by 2 bases, and 8 bases separated the two germline ends. Germline V lookup: CDR1 SEHNR, CDR2 FQNEAQ (reference sequence). This CDR3 is CASSLGSTYEQYF. CDR3 nucleotides: TGTGCCAGCAGCTTGGGGAGCACCTACGAGCAGTACTTC.

The chain joins TRBV18 to TRBJ2-5; 7 nucleotides agree with TRBD2. V gave up 5 bases and J gave up 4 bases; unmatched junction bases: 10. Germline V gene lookup returns CDR1 KGHSH and CDR2 LQKENI. This CDR3 spans 15 amino acids. Here the CDR3 DNA reads TGTGCCAGCTCAATTGTCGCAGGGAGGGGAGAGACCCAGTACTTC. Residues: CASSIVAGRGETQYF.

The CDR3 nucleotides are TGTGCCAGCAGCTCCCGACTAGCGGGAGGGGTAGATACGCAGTATTTT. Residues: CASSSRLAGGVDTQYF. The chain carries TRBV5-4 and TRBJ2-3; 14 bases map to TRBD2. CDR1 and CDR2 from the germline V gene are SGHNT and YYREEE (reference sequence). The junction had 5 bases not matched to a gene; V was cut back by 3 bases and J by 5 bases. The CDR3 covers 16 residues.

This sequence joins TRBV6-5 and TRBJ2-2, with 8 nucleotides matching TRBD2. This CDR3 region has 15 residues. Germline loops: CDR1 MNHEY, CDR2 SVGAGI. Trimming at V came to 6 bases and at J to 6 bases, leaving 9 bases not matched to a gene. The CDR3 coding sequence is TGTGCCAGCAGCTCCAGCGGGAGTTTGGCCGGGGAGCTGTTTTTT. Protein sequence: CASSSSGSLAGELFF.

The genes are TRBV28 and TRBJ2-7; 10 nucleotides agree with TRBD2. Germline loops: CDR1 MDHEN, CDR2 SYDVKM. V dropped 6 bases and J dropped 3; count of bases not matched to a gene: 5. CDR3 length equals 14 residues. Here the CDR3 reads CASRLAGTHYEQYF. As DNA, the CDR3 is TGTGCCAGCAGACTAGCGGGAACCCACTACGAGCAGTACTTC.

This chain connects TRBV5-1 to TRBJ2-2; 9 bases agree with TRBD1. The germline V gene encodes CDR1 SGHRS and CDR2 YFSETQ. V gave up 4 bases and J gave up 2 bases; unmatched junction bases: 9. The CDR3 is made up of 17 amino acids. The CDR3 DNA reads as TGCGCCAGCAGCACGCGGGGACAGGGAACTAACACCGGGGAGCTGTTTTTT. Protein: CASSTRGQGTNTGELFF.

The rearrangement uses TRBV5-4 and TRBJ2-3; D might be TRBD1 or TRBD2, each matching 5 bases. The germline gives CDR1 SGHNT, CDR2 YYREEE (reference sequence). Trimming pared 4 bases from V and 4 bases from J, leaving 25 bases between. The CDR3 totals 18 residues. CDR3 sequence (DNA): TGTGCCAGCAGCCAATGGGGGTCTCCGGAGATGAGGCCAGATACGCAGTATTTT. This gives the protein CASSQWGSPEMRPDTQYF. Full variable domain (outside the CDR3, taken from reference TRBV5-4 and TRBJ2-3): ETGVTQSPTHLIKTRGQQVTLRCSSQSGHNTVSWYQQALGQGPQFIFQYYREEENGRGNFPPRFSGLQFPNYSSELNVNALELDDSALYLCASSQWGSPEMRPDTQYFGPGTRLTVL.

The J gene is TRBJ1-1, the V gene TRBV6-6, with 8 bases that match TRBD1. Germline lookup yields CDR1 MNHNY and CDR2 SVGAGI (reference sequence). The V and J ends lost 6 bases and 0 bases, in that order; junction bases with no gene match: 9. The CDR3 has 16 amino acids. This CDR3 reads CASRRAGGRMNTEAFF. In nucleotides, the CDR3 is TGTGCCAGCAGGAGGGCAGGGGGCAGAATGAACACTGAAGCTTTCTTT.

V usage is TRBV6-6 and J usage is TRBJ2-7; 10 positions match TRBD2. CDR3 length equals 14 residues. Germline loops: CDR1 MNHNY, CDR2 SVGAGI (reference sequence). Trimming took 6 bases from V and 4 from J; bases not matched to a gene: 6. The CDR3 region is CASRPLAGTYEQYF. The CDR3 DNA reads as TGTGCCAGCAGACCACTAGCGGGGACTTACGAGCAGTACTTC.

This clone was seen once. V gene TRBV2 combines with J gene TRBJ2-3; D remains ambiguous. The V and J ends lost 8 bases and 4 bases respectively, with 10 bases between them. Looked up from germline, CDR1 is SNHLY and CDR2 is FYNNEI. The CDR3 has 12 amino acids. This chain's CDR3 is CASVRLPDTQYF. The CDR3 DNA sequence: TGTGCCAGCGTCCGTCTCCCAGATACGCAGTATTTT.

The chain is built from TRBV10-3 and TRBJ2-5; TRBD2 matches at 16 bases. The J call may be incorrect, as the DNA end agrees better with TRBJ2-7. CDR1 is ENHRY, CDR2 SYGVKD, per germline. The CDR3 totals 19 residues. The CDR3 loop reads CAISEPGTSGRAHSYEQYF. DNA for the CDR3: TGTGCCATCAGTGAGCCCGGGACTAGCGGGAGGGCCCATTCCTACGAGCAGTACTTC.

This chain links TRBV5-3 with TRBJ2-5; TRBD1 might be the D (6 bases). The J call is uncertain, as TRBJ2-7 better fits the DNA end. TRBV5-3 is filed as an ORF, its function uncertain. The CDR3 is 15 residues long. The CDR3 coding sequence is TGTGCCAGAAGCTTGTCGGGACATAGCTCCTACGAGCAGTACTTC. Amino acids: CARSLSGHSSYEQYF.

The CDR3 DNA follows: TGTGCCAGCAGAACGGACACCGATTATGAAAAACTGTTTTTT. Its translation is CASRTDTDYEKLFF. The V call is TRBV28, the J call TRBJ1-4; D possibly corresponds to TRBD1 (5 bases). The germline gives CDR1 MDHEN, CDR2 SYDVKM. CDR3 size: 14 residues. With 6 bases removed from V and 6 bases from J, the gap between germline ends came to 14 bases.

The chain has TRBV5-1 and TRBJ2-3, with 11 bases matching TRBD2. The ends lost 5 bases at V and 3 bases at J; junction bases unmatched: 5. The CDR3 spans 15 residues. Germline CDR1 SGHRS, CDR2 YFSETQ. The CDR3 DNA follows: TGCGCCAGCAGGTTACTAGCGGGAGAGACAGATACGCAGTATTTT. Protein product: CASRLLAGETDTQYF.

This clone came up a few times. The chain employs TRBV7-9 and TRBJ1-1, with D perhaps matching TRBD1 (6 bases). The V end lost 5 bases, the J end lost 6 bases, and 16 bases lay between the germline ends. Germline V CDR1 and CDR2: SEHNR, FQNEAQ (reference sequence). The CDR3 length is 14 residues. The CDR3 DNA reads as TGTGCCAGCAGCCCCCGAGACAGGAGCGCTGAAGCTTTCTTT. Translating gives CASSPRDRSAEAFF.

The gene calls are TRBV28 and TRBJ1-6; 7 bases match TRBD1. J lost 7 bases, V lost 11 bases, and 5 bases had no gene match. CDR3 length equals 12 residues. Looked up from germline, CDR1 is MDHEN and CDR2 is SYDVKM. The chain's CDR3 is CAVRDRNSPLHF. The CDR3 DNA reads as TGTGCCGTAAGGGACAGAAATTCACCCCTCCACTTT.

V usage is TRBV19 and J usage is TRBJ1-1; TRBD1 might be the D (6 bases). Germline V gene sequence: CDR1 LNHDA, CDR2 SQIVND (reference sequence). With 2 bases removed from V and 1 base from J, the gap between germline ends came to 11 bases. The CDR3 totals 15 residues. Here the CDR3 reads CASSISSGANTEAFF. The CDR3 region has the DNA TGTGCCAGTAGTATATCTTCAGGGGCGAACACTGAAGCTTTCTTT. Complete variable domain (other parts from reference TRBV19 and TRBJ1-1): DGGITQSPKYLFRKEGQNVTLSCEQNLNHDAMYWYRQDPGQGLRLIYYSQIVNDFQKGDIAEGYSVSREKKESFPLTVTSAQKNPTAFYLCASSISSGANTEAFFGQGTRLTVV.

The rearrangement joins TRBV29-1 to TRBJ1-2, with TRBD1 as a possible D gene (5 bases). Germline-derived CDR1 and CDR2 are SQVTM and ANQGSEA. V was clipped by 7 bases and J by 8 bases, with 14 bases between them. This CDR3 spans 11 amino acids. The CDR3 region is CSAWDGWGYTF. CDR3 nucleotides: TGCAGCGCCTGGGACGGATGGGGCTACACCTTC.

The chain joins TRBV5-4 to TRBJ1-2; D is perhaps TRBD1 (6 bases). V lost 3 bases and J 8 bases, leaving 14 bases between the germline ends. Germline V gene lookup returns CDR1 SGHNT and CDR2 YYREEE (reference sequence). The CDR3 totals 13 residues. The CDR3 coding sequence is TGTGCCAGCAGCTCGGACAGCTTCGTGGGCTACACCTTC. This codes for CASSSDSFVGYTF.

The chain joins TRBV28 to TRBJ2-3, with D perhaps matching TRBD2 (5 bases). Germline V gives CDR1 MDHEN, CDR2 SYDVKM. V dropped 3 bases and J dropped 5 bases, with 9 bases sitting between them. CDR3 length equals 13 residues. The CDR3 spells CASSLRVKDTQYF. In DNA, the CDR3 is TGTGCCAGCAGTTTGAGGGTTAAAGATACGCAGTATTTT.

The V gene is TRBV28, the J gene TRBJ2-7; 8 bases fit TRBD2. Germline trimming cut 6 bases from V and 6 bases from J; bases unmatched to any gene: 7. The CDR3 loop spans 13 amino acids. Germline CDR1 MDHEN, CDR2 SYDVKM. The CDR3 reads CASRFSGGFEQYF. CDR3 DNA sequence: TGTGCCAGCAGATTCTCGGGGGGGTTCGAGCAGTACTTC. Full variable domain (outside the CDR3, taken from reference TRBV28 and TRBJ2-7): DVKVTQSSRYLVKRTGEKVFLECVQDMDHENMFWYRQDPGLGLRLIYFSYDVKMKEKGDIPEGYSVSREKKERFSLILESASTNQTSMYLCASRFSGGFEQYFGPGTRLTVT.

The chain joins TRBV6-5 to TRBJ2-7; the D gene could be TRBD1 or TRBD2 (5 bases each). The germline gives CDR1 MNHEY, CDR2 SVGAGI. This CDR3 region has 13 residues. The ends were cut back, 4 bases at V and 5 bases at J, with 12 bases in the middle. CDR3 DNA sequence: TGTGCCAGCAGTTTTGGGGGTGCCCACGAGCAGTACTTC. Translation gives CASSFGGAHEQYF.

This sequence joins TRBV30 and TRBJ2-1, with TRBD2 as a possible D gene (6 bases). This CDR3 is built from 15 residues. Germline values: CDR1 GTSNPN, CDR2 SVGIG (reference sequence). V lost 3 bases to trimming and J lost 2 bases, with 14 bases between them. CDR3 sequence: CAWSSLAHTYNEQFF. In DNA form, the CDR3 reads TGTGCCTGGAGCTCACTAGCTCATACCTACAATGAGCAGTTCTTC.

Only one count was recorded for this clone. The CDR3 DNA reads TGTGCCAGCAGGACCTCTGGCACAGATACGCAGTATTTT. Translating gives CASRTSGTDTQYF. The V and J genes are TRBV6-1 and TRBJ2-3; D not resolved. CDR1 is MNHNS, CDR2 SASEGT, per germline. Trimming cost V 6 bases and J 1 base, with 8 bases left between them. This CDR3 has 13 amino acids.

This chain uses TRBV19 with TRBJ2-2; D perhaps matches TRBD2 (6 bases). The CDR3 is made up of 11 amino acids. V was clipped by 7 bases and J by 8 bases, with 8 bases between them. CDR1 is LNHDA, CDR2 SQIVND, per germline (reference sequence). The CDR3, as DNA: TGTGCCAGTATGGCGGGGGGGGAGCTGTTTTTT. This translates into CASMAGGELFF.

The J gene is TRBJ2-2, the V gene TRBV21-1; TRBD2 was called by the table and not checked on the DNA. TRBV21-1 is a pseudogene segment. The CDR3 sequence is 16 residues long. The CDR3 DNA is TGTGCCAGCAGCAAAGAAGTCAGGGAGGTGGTCAGGGAGCTGTTTTTT. The encoded protein is CASSKEVREVVRELFF.

This clone was counted a single time. The CDR3 region is CASSPGDSGANVLTF. CDR3 coding DNA: TGCGCCAGCAGCCCAGGGGATTCTGGGGCCAACGTCCTGACTTTC. This sequence joins TRBV5-1 and TRBJ2-6, with a tentative D call TRBD1 (6 bases). Germline-derived CDR1 and CDR2 are SGHRS and YFSETQ. This CDR3 is built from 15 residues. The V gene lost 4 bases and the J gene lost 1 base, with 9 bases spanning the gap.